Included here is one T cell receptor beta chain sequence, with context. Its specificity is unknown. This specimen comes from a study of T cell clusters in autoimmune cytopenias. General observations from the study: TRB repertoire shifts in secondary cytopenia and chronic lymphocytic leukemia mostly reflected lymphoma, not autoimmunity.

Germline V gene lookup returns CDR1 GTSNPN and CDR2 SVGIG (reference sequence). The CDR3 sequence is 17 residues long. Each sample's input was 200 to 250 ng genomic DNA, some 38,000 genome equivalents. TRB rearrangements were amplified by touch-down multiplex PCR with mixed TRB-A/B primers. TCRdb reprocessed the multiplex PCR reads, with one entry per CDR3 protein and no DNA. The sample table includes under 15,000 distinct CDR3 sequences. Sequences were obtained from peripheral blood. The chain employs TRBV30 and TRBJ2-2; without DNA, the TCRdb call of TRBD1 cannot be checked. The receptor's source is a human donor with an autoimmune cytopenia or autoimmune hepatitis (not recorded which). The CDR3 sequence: CAWKGSFRVSNTGELFF. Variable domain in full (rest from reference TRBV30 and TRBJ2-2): SQTIHQWPATLVQPVGSPLSLECTVEGTSNPNLYWYRQAAGRGLQLLFYSVGIGQISSEVPQNLSASRPQDRQFILSSKKLLLSDSGFYLCAWKGSFRVSNTGELFFGEGSRLTVL.